This T cell receptor (beta chain) was captured by sequencing in a study of CD8+ T cells in alopecia areata. Overall study findings and caveats: Normal scalp showed lower clonality than lesional scalp, especially alopecia totalis/universalis.

RNA extraction was followed by reverse transcription into cDNA, which acted as the sequencing template. Clones were read by immunoSEQ multiplex PCR, and TCRdb kept only the in-frame ones, dropping some. The sample holds 170,000 or so clones, around 63% seen once. On this clone itself: The antigen is unknown.

Trimming cost V 1 base and J 7 bases, with 11 bases left between them. Germline CDR1 and CDR2: LNHNV and YYDKDF (reference sequence). This CDR3 has 14 residues. The receptor comes from a human donor with alopecia areata. The chain couples TRBV15 to TRBJ2-1, with a tentative D call TRBD1 (6 bases). The sequences come from CD4+ T cells sorted from blood, collected at week 0. The CDR3 loop reads CATSRATGKNEQFF. CDR3 sequence (DNA): TGTGCCACCAGCAGAGCCACAGGGAAAAATGAGCAGTTCTTC.